A single sample gave rise to the 11 T cell receptor beta chains below, sequenced in a study of blood T cell repertoires in COVID-19. Sequencing used immunoSEQ multiplex PCR; TCRdb keeps in-frame clones, though not all of them. This table has around 63,000 clones, around 90% appearing once. The sample consisted of peripheral blood. The receptors were sampled from a man over 45 with active COVID-19.

Here the CDR3 reads CASSSNRGGSVLSSGNTIYF. The CDR3 DNA follows: TGTGCCAGCAGCTCTAATAGGGGAGGATCGGTTCTCAGCTCTGGAAACACCATATATTTT. This chain uses TRBV7-8 with TRBJ1-3, with D maybe TRBD1 (5 bases). CDR1 is SGHVS and CDR2 is FQNEAQ in the germline V gene. The CDR3 covers 20 residues. Between the trimmed V and J ends, which lost 4 bases and 0 bases, there was a span of 25 bases.

The chain uses TRBV30 and TRBJ2-1, with a weak D call TRBD2 (7 bases). CDR1 and CDR2 from the germline V gene are GTSNPN and SVGIG (reference sequence). The CDR3 spans 15 residues. V was cut by 3 bases and J by 9 bases, with 21 bases left in between. The chain's CDR3 is CAWSTFGGRVPEQFF. The CDR3 DNA is TGTGCCTGGAGCACCTTCGGGGGGCGCGTACCTGAGCAGTTCTTC.

V usage is TRBV9 and J usage is TRBJ2-1; TRBD1 might be the D (5 bases). CDR3 length: 16 amino acids. Per germline, CDR1 SGDLS and CDR2 YYNGEE. V was shortened by 2 bases and J by 2 bases, with 14 bases between the two germline ends. Written as DNA, the CDR3 is TGTGCCAGCAGCGTGAGTGGGGCCCTCACCTACAATGAGCAGTTCTTC. The encoded protein is CASSVSGALTYNEQFF.

This chain links TRBV5-4 with TRBJ1-2, with D maybe TRBD1 (5 bases). V dropped 4 bases and J dropped 4 bases, with 14 bases sitting between them. This CDR3 region has 14 residues. Germline V gives CDR1 SGHNT, CDR2 YYREEE (reference sequence). The CDR3: CASSPPGGGYGYTF. DNA for the CDR3: TGTGCCAGCAGCCCTCCGGGGGGTGGCTATGGCTACACCTTC.

The J gene is TRBJ1-2, the V gene TRBV19, with D unresolved. The CDR3 is 14 amino acids. Germline V lookup: CDR1 LNHDA, CDR2 SQIVND (reference sequence). V lost 3 bases and J 8 bases, leaving 16 bases between the germline ends. CDR3 sequence: CASSINRGEGGYTF. CDR3 coding DNA: TGTGCCAGTAGTATTAATCGGGGAGAAGGAGGCTACACCTTC.

The chain joins TRBV27 to TRBJ2-7, with 7 bases lining up with TRBD2. The CDR3 contains 13 residues. The V segment lost 6 bases and the J segment 2 bases; nucleotides outside the gene matches: 4. Germline assignment: CDR1 MNHEY and CDR2 SMNVEV (reference sequence). CDR3: CASRLAGAYEQYF. The DNA for the CDR3 is TGTGCCAGCAGACTCGCGGGGGCCTACGAGCAGTACTTC.

This clone was observed a few times. DNA of the CDR3: TGTGCCAGCAGCTTGGACAGAAACTATGGCTACACCTTC. Encoded protein: CASSLDRNYGYTF. This chain uses TRBV5-4 with TRBJ1-2; D gene unclear. Germline loops: CDR1 SGHNT, CDR2 YYREEE (reference sequence). The CDR3 sequence is 13 residues long. V lost 0 bases and J 2 bases, leaving 5 bases between the germline ends.

The gene calls are TRBV18 and TRBJ1-2; TRBD1 is a possible D gene (5 bases). This CDR3 spans 14 amino acids. Germline CDR1 reads KGHSH; CDR2 reads LQKENI. Between the trimmed V and J ends, which lost 6 bases and 1 base, there was a span of 12 bases. The chain's CDR3 is CASSQIQDNYGYTF. DNA of the CDR3: TGTGCCAGCTCCCAGATACAGGATAACTATGGCTACACCTTC. Combining the CDR3 with reference TRBV18 and TRBJ1-2 gives the whole variable domain NAGVMQNPRHLVRRRGQEARLRCSPMKGHSHVYWYRQLPEEGLKFMVYLQKENIIDESGMPKERFSAEFPKEGPSILRIQQVVRGDSAAYFCASSQIQDNYGYTFGSGTRLTVV.

The rearrangement links TRBV19 to TRBJ1-6, with no clear D. Per germline, CDR1 LNHDA and CDR2 SQIVND (reference sequence). V was shortened by 5 bases and J by 7 bases, with 18 bases between the two germline ends. The CDR3 is made up of 16 amino acids. Here the CDR3 reads CASSANPLGGNSPLHF. The CDR3 region has the DNA TGTGCCAGTAGTGCCAACCCGCTCGGCGGGAATTCACCCCTCCACTTT.

J is TRBJ1-1 and V is TRBV15, with 7 bases lining up with TRBD1. V lost 0 bases to trimming and J lost 5 bases; unmatched junction nucleotides: 3. The CDR3 loop spans 14 amino acids. The germline V gene has CDR1 LNHNV and CDR2 YYDKDF (reference sequence). This chain's CDR3 is CATSRDPRGTEAFF. The CDR3 nucleotides read TGTGCCACCAGCAGAGATCCCAGGGGGACTGAAGCTTTCTTT.

J is TRBJ2-7 and V is TRBV29-1, with D possibly being TRBD1 (5 bases). Germline V gene data show CDR1 as SQVTM and CDR2 as ANQGSEA. This CDR3 contains 12 residues. Trimming removed 6 bases at V and 2 bases at J, with 11 bases between. The CDR3 protein is CSVRATAYEQYF. DNA of the CDR3: TGCAGCGTCAGGGCTACCGCCTACGAGCAGTACTTC.